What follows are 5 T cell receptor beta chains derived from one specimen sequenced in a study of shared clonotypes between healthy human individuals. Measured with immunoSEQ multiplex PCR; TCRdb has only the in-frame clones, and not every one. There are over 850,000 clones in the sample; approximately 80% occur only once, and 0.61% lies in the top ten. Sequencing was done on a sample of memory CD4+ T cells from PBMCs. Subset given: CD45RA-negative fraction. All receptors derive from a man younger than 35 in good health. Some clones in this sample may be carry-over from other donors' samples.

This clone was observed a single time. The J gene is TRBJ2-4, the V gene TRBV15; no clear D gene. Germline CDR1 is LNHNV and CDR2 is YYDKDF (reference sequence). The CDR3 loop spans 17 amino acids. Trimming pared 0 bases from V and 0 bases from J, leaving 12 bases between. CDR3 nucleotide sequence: TGTGCCACCAGCAGAGATGGCGCAAACCTAGCCAAAAACATTCAGTACTTC. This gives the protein CATSRDGANLAKNIQYF.

The CDR3 nucleotides are TGTGCCAGCAGCTTAGGCTCACGGGCAGATACGCAGTATTTT. Translation: CASSLGSRADTQYF. V gene TRBV7-2 combines with J gene TRBJ2-3; D gene ambiguous. Germline V CDR1 and CDR2: SGHTA, FQGNSA. The CDR3 is 14 amino acids. Deletions cut 1 base from V and 4 bases from J, with 9 bases between.

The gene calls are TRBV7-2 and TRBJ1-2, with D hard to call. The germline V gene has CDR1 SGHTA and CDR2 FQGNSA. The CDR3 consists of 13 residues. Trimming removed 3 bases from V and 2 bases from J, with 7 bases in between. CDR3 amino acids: CASSFNPNYGYTF. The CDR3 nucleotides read TGTGCCAGCAGCTTCAATCCCAACTATGGCTACACCTTC.

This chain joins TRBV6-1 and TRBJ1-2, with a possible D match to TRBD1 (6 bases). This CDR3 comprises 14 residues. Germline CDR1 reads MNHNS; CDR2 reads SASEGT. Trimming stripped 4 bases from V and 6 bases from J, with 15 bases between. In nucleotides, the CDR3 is TGTGCCAGCAGTGCCCTCTTGAAGGGGGATGGCTACACCTTC. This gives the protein CASSALLKGDGYTF.

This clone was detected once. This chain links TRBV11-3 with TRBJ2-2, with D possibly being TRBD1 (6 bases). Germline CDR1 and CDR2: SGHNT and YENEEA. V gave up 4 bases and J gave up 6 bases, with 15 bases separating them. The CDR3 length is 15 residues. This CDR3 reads CASSSETGLAGELFF. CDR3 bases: TGTGCCAGCAGCTCAGAGACAGGTCTGGCCGGGGAGCTGTTTTTT.